Sequencing of this T cell receptor (beta chain) was carried out in a study of vaccination and CD4 T cells after COVID-19. Regarding treatment: approximately 11-day PBMC culture with coronavirus spike peptide pools or control peptides (ViraFEST assay). Sequenced with the Oncomine TCR Beta short-read assay was DNA taken from cultured CD4+ T cells. TCRdb analysed the PCR reads with MiXCR anew, one entry per CDR3 protein. The data show 20,000 to 25,000 distinct CDR3 sequences, 30% to 45% seen once. This clonotype showed up just a few times. No antigen is known for it. The TCR originated in a human donor who had recovered from COVID-19. Sample: CD4+ T cells from blood, cultured in vitro, taken before SARS-CoV-2 vaccination.

The CDR3 bases are TGTGCCACCAGCAGAGATTTAGTAGGCGAGCAGTACTTC. It codes for CATSRDLVGEQYF. J is TRBJ2-7 and V is TRBV15; D unresolved. This CDR3 has 13 residues. The V and J ends lost 0 bases and 6 bases respectively, with 9 bases between them. Germline lookup yields CDR1 LNHNV and CDR2 YYDKDF (reference sequence).